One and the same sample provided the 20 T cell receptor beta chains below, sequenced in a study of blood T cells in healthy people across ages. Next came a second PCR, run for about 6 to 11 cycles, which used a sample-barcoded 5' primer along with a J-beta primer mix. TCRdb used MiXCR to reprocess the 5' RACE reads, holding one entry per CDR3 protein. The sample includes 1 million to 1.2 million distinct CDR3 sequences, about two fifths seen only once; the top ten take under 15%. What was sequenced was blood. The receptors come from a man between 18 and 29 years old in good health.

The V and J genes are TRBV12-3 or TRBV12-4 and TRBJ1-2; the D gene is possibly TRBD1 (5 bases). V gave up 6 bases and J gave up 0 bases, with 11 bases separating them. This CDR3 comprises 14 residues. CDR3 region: CASRDITTNYGYTF. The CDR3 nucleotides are TGTGCCAGCAGGGACATCACTACTAACTATGGCTACACCTTC.

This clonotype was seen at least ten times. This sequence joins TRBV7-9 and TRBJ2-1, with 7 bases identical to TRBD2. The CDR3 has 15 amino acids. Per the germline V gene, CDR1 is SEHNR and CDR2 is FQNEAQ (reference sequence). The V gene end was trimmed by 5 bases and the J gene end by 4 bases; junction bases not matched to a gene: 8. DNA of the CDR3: TGTGCCAGCAGCAAGCGGGACTGGAAGTACAATGAGCAGTTCTTC. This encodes CASSKRDWKYNEQFF.

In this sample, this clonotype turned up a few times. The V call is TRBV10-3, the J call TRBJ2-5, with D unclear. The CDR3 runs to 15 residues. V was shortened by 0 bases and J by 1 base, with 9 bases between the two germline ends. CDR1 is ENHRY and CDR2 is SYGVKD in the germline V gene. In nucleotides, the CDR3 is TGTGCCATCAGTGAGTCAAACAGCCTCCAAGAGACCCAGTACTTC. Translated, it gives CAISESNSLQETQYF.

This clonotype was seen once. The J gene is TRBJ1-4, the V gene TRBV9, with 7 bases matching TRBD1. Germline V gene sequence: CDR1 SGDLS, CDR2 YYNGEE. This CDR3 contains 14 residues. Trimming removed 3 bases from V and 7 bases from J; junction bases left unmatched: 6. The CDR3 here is CASSATGAGEKLFF. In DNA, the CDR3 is TGTGCCAGCAGCGCAACAGGGGCAGGTGAAAAACTGTTTTTT. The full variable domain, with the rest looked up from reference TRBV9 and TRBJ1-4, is DSGVTQTPKHLITATGQRVTLRCSPRSGDLSVYWYQQSLDQGLQFLIQYYNGEERAKGNILERFSAQQFPDLHSELNLSSLELGDSALYFCASSATGAGEKLFFGSGTQLSVL.

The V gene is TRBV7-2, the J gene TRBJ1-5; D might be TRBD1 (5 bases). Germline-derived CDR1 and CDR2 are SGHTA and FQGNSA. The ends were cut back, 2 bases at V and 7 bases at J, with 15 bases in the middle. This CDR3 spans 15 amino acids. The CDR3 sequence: CASSLNGGTGQPQHF. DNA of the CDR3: TGTGCCAGCAGCTTAAACGGGGGAACCGGGCAGCCCCAGCATTTT.

Here the CDR3 DNA reads TGTGCCAGCAGTTTGGGGGACAGGTCGCATAATTCACCCCTCCACTTT. Amino acid sequence: CASSLGDRSHNSPLHF. The chain joins TRBV12-3 or TRBV12-4 to TRBJ1-6, with TRBD1 matching 8 bases. V lost 3 bases, J lost 5 bases, and 6 bases stayed unmatched. This CDR3 has 16 residues.

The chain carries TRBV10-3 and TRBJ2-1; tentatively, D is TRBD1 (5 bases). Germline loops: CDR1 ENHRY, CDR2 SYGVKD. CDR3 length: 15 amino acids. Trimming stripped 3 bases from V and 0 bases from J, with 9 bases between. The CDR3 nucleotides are TGTGCCATCAGTGAACAGGTGAGCTCCTACAATGAGCAGTTCTTC. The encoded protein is CAISEQVSSYNEQFF.

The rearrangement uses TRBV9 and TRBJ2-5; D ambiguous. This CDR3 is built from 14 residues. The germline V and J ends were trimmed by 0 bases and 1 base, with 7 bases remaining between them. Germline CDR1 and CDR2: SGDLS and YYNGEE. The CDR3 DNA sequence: TGTGCCAGCAGCGTAGAAAGCACCCAAGAGACCCAGTACTTC. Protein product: CASSVESTQETQYF.

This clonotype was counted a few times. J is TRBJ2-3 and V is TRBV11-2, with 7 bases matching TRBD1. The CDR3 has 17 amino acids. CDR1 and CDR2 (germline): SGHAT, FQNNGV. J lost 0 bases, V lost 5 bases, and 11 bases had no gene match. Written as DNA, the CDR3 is TGTGCCAGCAGCACACCCCCACCGGGACAGAGCACAGATACGCAGTATTTT. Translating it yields CASSTPPPGQSTDTQYF.

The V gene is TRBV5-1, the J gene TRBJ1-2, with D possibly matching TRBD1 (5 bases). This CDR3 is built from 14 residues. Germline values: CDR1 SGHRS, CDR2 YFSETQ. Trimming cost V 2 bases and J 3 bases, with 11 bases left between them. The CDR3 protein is CASSLRGGDYGYTF. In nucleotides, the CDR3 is TGCGCCAGCAGCTTACGCGGGGGTGACTATGGCTACACCTTC. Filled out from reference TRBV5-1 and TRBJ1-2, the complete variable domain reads KAGVTQTPRYLIKTRGQQVTLSCSPISGHRSVSWYQQTPGQGLQFLFEYFSETQRNKGNFPGRFSGRQFSNSRSEMNVSTLELGDSALYLCASSLRGGDYGYTFGSGTRLTVV.

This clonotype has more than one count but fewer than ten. DNA for the CDR3: TGTGCCAGCAGTGGGTCCGGGACGAATCAGCCCCAGCATTTT. Translated, it gives CASSGSGTNQPQHF. The gene calls are TRBV25-1 and TRBJ1-5, with a possible D match to TRBD1 (5 bases). Between the trimmed V and J ends, which lost 4 bases and 4 bases, there was a span of 11 bases. There are 14 residues in the CDR3. CDR1 and CDR2 (germline): MGHDK, SYGVNS.

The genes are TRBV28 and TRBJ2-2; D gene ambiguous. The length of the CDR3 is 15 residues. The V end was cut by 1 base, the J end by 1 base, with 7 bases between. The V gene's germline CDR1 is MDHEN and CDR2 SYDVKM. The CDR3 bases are TGTGCCAGCAGTTTATCCCCAAAGAACACCGGGGAGCTGTTTTTT. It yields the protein CASSLSPKNTGELFF. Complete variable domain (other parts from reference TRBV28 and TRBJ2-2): DVKVTQSSRYLVKRTGEKVFLECVQDMDHENMFWYRQDPGLGLRLIYFSYDVKMKEKGDIPEGYSVSREKKERFSLILESASTNQTSMYLCASSLSPKNTGELFFGEGSRLTVL.

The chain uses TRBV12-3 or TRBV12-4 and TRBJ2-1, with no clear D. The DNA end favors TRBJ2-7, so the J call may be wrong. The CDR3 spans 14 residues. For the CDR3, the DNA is TGTGCCAGCAGTTCGGCTGCCTCCTACAATGAGCAGTACTTC. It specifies CASSSAASYNEQYF.

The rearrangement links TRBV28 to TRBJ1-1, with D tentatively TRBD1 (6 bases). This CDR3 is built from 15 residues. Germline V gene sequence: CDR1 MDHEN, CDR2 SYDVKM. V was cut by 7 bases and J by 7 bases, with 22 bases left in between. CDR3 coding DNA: TGTGCCAGCACGTACGAGGGGGGGCTAGGCGGTGAAGCTTTCTTT. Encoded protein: CASTYEGGLGGEAFF.

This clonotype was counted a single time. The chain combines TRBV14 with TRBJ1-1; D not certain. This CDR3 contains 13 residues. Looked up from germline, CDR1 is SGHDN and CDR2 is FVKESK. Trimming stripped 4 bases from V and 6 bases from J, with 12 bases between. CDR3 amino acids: CASSPTYFSEAFF. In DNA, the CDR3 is TGTGCCAGCAGCCCCACCTACTTCTCTGAAGCTTTCTTT.

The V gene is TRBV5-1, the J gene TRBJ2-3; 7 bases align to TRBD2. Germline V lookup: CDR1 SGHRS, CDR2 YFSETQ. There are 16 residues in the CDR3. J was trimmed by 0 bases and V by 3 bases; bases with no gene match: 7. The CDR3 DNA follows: TGCGCCAGCAGCTCCGGGGGAGGGGCTAGCACAGATACGCAGTATTTT. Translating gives CASSSGGGASTDTQYF.

The CDR3 here is CASSDREGLDYGYTF. CDR3 sequence (DNA): TGTGCCAGCAGTGACAGGGAAGGGTTGGACTATGGCTACACCTTC. V and J are TRBV6-6 and TRBJ1-2, with 7 bases lining up with TRBD1. Per the germline V gene, CDR1 is MNHNY and CDR2 is SVGAGI (reference sequence). The trim removed 5 bases at V and 3 bases at J, leaving 9 bases unmatched. CDR3 length: 15 amino acids.

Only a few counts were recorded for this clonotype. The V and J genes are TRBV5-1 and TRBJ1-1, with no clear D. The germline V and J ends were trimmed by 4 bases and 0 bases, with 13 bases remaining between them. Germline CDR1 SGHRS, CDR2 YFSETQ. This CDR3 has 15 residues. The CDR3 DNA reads TGCGCCAGCAGCCCACGGACGGAGATGAACACTGAAGCTTTCTTT. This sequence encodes CASSPRTEMNTEAFF.

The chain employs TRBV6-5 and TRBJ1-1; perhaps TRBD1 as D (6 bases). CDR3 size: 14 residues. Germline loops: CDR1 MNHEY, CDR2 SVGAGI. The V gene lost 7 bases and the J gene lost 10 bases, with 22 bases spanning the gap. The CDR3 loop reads CASITQGRGGSAFF. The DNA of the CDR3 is TGTGCCAGCATTACTCAGGGGAGGGGGGGTTCAGCTTTCTTT.

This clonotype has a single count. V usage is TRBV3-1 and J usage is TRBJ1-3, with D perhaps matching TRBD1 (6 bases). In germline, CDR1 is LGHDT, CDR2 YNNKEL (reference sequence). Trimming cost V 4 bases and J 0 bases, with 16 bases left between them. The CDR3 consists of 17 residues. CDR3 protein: CASSPSGGPVSGNTIYF. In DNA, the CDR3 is TGTGCCAGCAGCCCCTCCGGGGGGCCCGTCTCTGGAAACACCATATATTTT.